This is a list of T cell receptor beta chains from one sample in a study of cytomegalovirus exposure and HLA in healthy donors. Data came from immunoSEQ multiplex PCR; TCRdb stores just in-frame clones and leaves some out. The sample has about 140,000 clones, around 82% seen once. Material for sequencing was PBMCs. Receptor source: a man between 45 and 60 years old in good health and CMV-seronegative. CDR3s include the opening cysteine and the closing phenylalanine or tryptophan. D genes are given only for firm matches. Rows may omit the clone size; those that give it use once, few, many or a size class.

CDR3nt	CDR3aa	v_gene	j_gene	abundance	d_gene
TGCGCCAGCAGCCTGCTGCTAACCGGGACAGACTATGGCTACACCTTC	CASSLLLTGTDYGYTF	TRBV5-1	TRBJ1-2	-	TRBD1
TGTGCCAGTAGTAAAGCCGGGACTCTCAAGTACGAGCAGTACTTC	CASSKAGTLKYEQYF	TRBV19	TRBJ2-7	-	-
TGTGCCAGAAGCCGTCCAGGGGGGTACGACGAGCAGTACTTC	CARSRPGGYDEQYF	TRBV5-3	TRBJ2-7	once	-
TGCGCCAGCAGCTTGGGGACGGGGATCAATCAGCCCCAGCATTTT	CASSLGTGINQPQHF	TRBV5-1	TRBJ1-5	-	-
TGTGCCAGTAGTCCTCCGGGACAGGAGAACACTGAAGCTTTCTTT	CASSPPGQENTEAFF	TRBV19	TRBJ1-1	-	TRBD1
TGTGCCAGCCGAAGGGGGACAGGCAACACCGGGGAGCTGTTTTTT	CASRRGTGNTGELFF	TRBV6-5	TRBJ2-2	-	TRBD1
TGTGCCAGTAGTATTAGTCCGATGAGCTCCTATAATTCACCCCTCCACTTT	CASSISPMSSYNSPLHF	TRBV19	TRBJ1-6	-	-
TGTGCCAGCAGCCATCGACAACAGGGGGCGGGCGAGCAGTACTTC	CASSHRQQGAGEQYF	TRBV7-8	TRBJ2-7	-	TRBD1
TGTGCCGGGGGGGCAGGGAATAGCAATCAGCCCCAGCATTTT	CAGGAGNSNQPQHF	TRBV30	TRBJ1-5	-	-
TGTGCCAGCAGCGTAGGGGACAAATATCAGCCCCAGCATTTT	CASSVGDKYQPQHF	TRBV9	TRBJ1-5	-	-
TGTGCCAGCAGTGTCCGGGACCTCTCGCGGGGCTACTCCTTC	CASSVRDLSRGYSF	TRBV6-5	TRBJ1-2	-	-
TGTGCCAGCAGTTTGGGACTTCGTGGGGAGCTGTTTTTT	CASSLGLRGELFF	TRBV6-5	TRBJ2-2	-	-
TGTGCCAGCAGCTGGGGACAGGCGGGGACTGAAGCTTTCTTT	CASSWGQAGTEAFF	TRBV5-6	TRBJ1-1	-	TRBD1
TGTGCCAGCAGCCTACAGGGATTTTCCGAGCAGTACTTC	CASSLQGFSEQYF	TRBV9	TRBJ2-7	once	-
TGTGCCAGCAGCATTTACTCCGGCCTCCTAGCAGATACGCAGTATTTT	CASSIYSGLLADTQYF	TRBV5-6	TRBJ2-3	-	-
TGTGCCAGCAGAGACAGGGAAGCCTTTGGTGGCTACACCTTC	CASRDREAFGGYTF	TRBV2	TRBJ1-2	-	TRBD1
TGTGCCAGCAGCTTCCTGGGGGGAGACTCCTACGAGCAGTACTTC	CASSFLGGDSYEQYF	TRBV5-5	TRBJ2-7	-	-
TGTGCCAGCAGCTCCTCAGGGGGAAACACCATATATTTT	CASSSSGGNTIYF	TRBV7-3	TRBJ1-3	-	-
TGCAGCGTTGGGCGGACCCCAGGGGAGGGCACTGAAGCTTTCTTT	CSVGRTPGEGTEAFF	TRBV29-1	TRBJ1-1	-	-
TGTGCCAGCAGCTTTTTAGCGGGGGGTGCTGATACGCAGTATTTT	CASSFLAGGADTQYF	TRBV5-6	TRBJ2-3	-	TRBD2
TGCGCCAGCAGCTCCGGGACAGCAACTAATGAAAAACTGTTTTTT	CASSSGTATNEKLFF	TRBV5-1	TRBJ1-4	once	TRBD1
TGCGCCAGCAGCCAAGTAACAGGAACTCTAGGGCAGTACTTC	CASSQVTGTLGQYF	TRBV4-1	TRBJ2-7	-	-
TGTGCCAGCAGCTTCCCGGGACTAGTGGCCGGGGAGCTGTTTTTT	CASSFPGLVAGELFF	TRBV5-5	TRBJ2-2	-	TRBD2
TGTGCCAGCTCACCCAACTCCCCCCCAGAGACCCAGTACTTC	CASSPNSPPETQYF	TRBV18	TRBJ2-5	-	-
TGTGCCAGCTCACCACCAGGGACAGTCTCTGGGGCCAACGTCCTGACTTTC	CASSPPGTVSGANVLTF	TRBV18	TRBJ2-6	-	TRBD1
TGTGCCAGCAGATGGACGGGGTCCGCGGCAGATACGCAGTATTTT	CASRWTGSAADTQYF	TRBV2	TRBJ2-3	-	-
TGTGCCAGCAGCGGACAGGGGGGAGAAAAACTGTTTTTT	CASSGQGGEKLFF	TRBV9	TRBJ1-4	-	TRBD1
TGCGCCAGCAGCTTGGAGGGGACAGAGAACACCGGGGAGCTGTTTTTT	CASSLEGTENTGELFF	TRBV5-1	TRBJ2-2	few	TRBD1
TGTGCCAGCAGCCCACAAAGTATTAAGGGGATGAACACTGAAGCTTTCTTT	CASSPQSIKGMNTEAFF	TRBV7-9	TRBJ1-1	few	-
TGTGCCAGCAGTTACAAGGAGCCTAGCACAGATACGCAGTATTTT	CASSYKEPSTDTQYF	TRBV6-5	TRBJ2-3	-	-
TGTGCCAGCAGCTTAGAGGGCGGGGGGGCCGAGAACGAGCAGTACTTC	CASSLEGGGAENEQYF	TRBV11-2	TRBJ2-7	-	TRBD2
TGCGCCAGCAGCCTGGCTGGACAGGGGGTTTTCAATGAGCAGTTCTTC	CASSLAGQGVFNEQFF	TRBV5-1	TRBJ2-1	once	TRBD1
TGTGCCAGCAGCGCGGGACTAGCGGGGGGGATTACAGATACGCAGTATTTT	CASSAGLAGGITDTQYF	TRBV11-3	TRBJ2-3	-	TRBD2
TGTGCCAGCAGCTTAGACAGTTTCTCCTACGAGCAGTACTTC	CASSLDSFSYEQYF	TRBV7-9	TRBJ2-7	-	-
TGTGCCAGAAGCTACCAAGGCCGGGACAGGGGCTACGAGCAGTACTTC	CARSYQGRDRGYEQYF	TRBV5-3	TRBJ2-7	-	TRBD1
TGTGCCAGCAGCCTAGGGACAGGGGCTGGAAACACCATATATTTT	CASSLGTGAGNTIYF	TRBV7-3	TRBJ1-3	-	TRBD1
TGTGCCAGCAGCTTAGTTGTTGGTGCGGATCGGGGAGAGACCCAGTACTTC	CASSLVVGADRGETQYF	TRBV11-2	TRBJ2-5	-	-
TGCAGCGTTGACCGGGACAGGGGGTTGGAGGGCTACACCTTC	CSVDRDRGLEGYTF	TRBV29-1	TRBJ1-2	-	TRBD1
TGTGCCAGTGGGCCCCCGGTTGCAGATACGCAGTATTTT	CASGPPVADTQYF	TRBV6-6	TRBJ2-3	-	-
TGCGCCAGCAGCTTGGCACGACTAGCGGGAGGGGGTGAGCAGTTCTTC	CASSLARLAGGGEQFF	TRBV5-1	TRBJ2-1	once	TRBD2
TGTGCCAGCAGCTTGGGGGGGGGCCTCTACGAGCAGTACTTC	CASSLGGGLYEQYF	TRBV5-4	TRBJ2-7	-	-
TGTGCCAGTAGAGGGACAGGGATAACCGGGGAGCTGTTTTTT	CASRGTGITGELFF	TRBV19	TRBJ2-2	few	TRBD1
TGTGCCAGCATCGGAGGGGGCGCTGGCTATGGCTACACCTTC	CASIGGGAGYGYTF	TRBV28	TRBJ1-2	-	TRBD1
TGTGCCTGGAGTGTTGGTAGCTCCTACGAGCAGTACTTC	CAWSVGSSYEQYF	TRBV30	TRBJ2-7	-	-
TGTGCCACCAGCAGGGACAGGGAGATGGAGACCCAGTACTTC	CATSRDREMETQYF	TRBV15	TRBJ2-5	-	TRBD1
TGTGCCAGTAACACCCGGACAGGTGTCAACACTGAAGCTTTCTTT	CASNTRTGVNTEAFF	TRBV19	TRBJ1-1	-	TRBD1
TGTGCCAGCAGCCCGAGACTAGCGGGGGCCTCCTACAATGAGCAGTTCTTC	CASSPRLAGASYNEQFF	TRBV9	TRBJ2-1	-	TRBD2
TGTGCCAGCAGCGCCTACTCTGGGGCCAACGTCCTGACTTTC	CASSAYSGANVLTF	TRBV9	TRBJ2-6	-	-
TGCGCCAGCAGCTTGCAATTGAACACTGAAGCTTTCTTT	CASSLQLNTEAFF	TRBV5-1	TRBJ1-1	once	-
TGTGCCAGCAGCGTAGGGGACAGAGGAAACACCATATATTTT	CASSVGDRGNTIYF	TRBV9	TRBJ1-3	-	TRBD1
TGTGCCAGCAGCGTCCGGACAGTTAACAATGAGCAGTTCTTC	CASSVRTVNNEQFF	TRBV9	TRBJ2-1	few	-
TGTGCCAGCAGCTTACAACAGGGGGCTAGCACTGAAGCTTTCTTT	CASSLQQGASTEAFF	TRBV7-3	TRBJ1-1	-	TRBD1
TGTGCCAGCAGCTTGACAGAGACAGATACGCAGTATTTT	CASSLTETDTQYF	TRBV5-8	TRBJ2-3	once	-
TGCGCCAGCAGCGGGGGGACTAGCGGGGAGACCGGGGAGCTGTTTTTT	CASSGGTSGETGELFF	TRBV5-1	TRBJ2-2	-	TRBD2